A single sample gave rise to the 18 T cell receptor beta chains below, sequenced in a study of OX40 agonist ivuxolimab in advanced cancers. This table comes from immunoSEQ multiplex PCR, and its TCRdb copy is limited to in-frame clones, with some not included. The profile shows some 25,000 clones, 65% to 90% of them singletons. This material consisted of CD4+ or CD8+ T cells sorted from blood, taken in a trial of the OX40 agonist ivuxolimab. These receptors originate from an adult with an advanced solid tumor such as melanoma, head and neck, liver or kidney cancer.

J is TRBJ2-3 and V is TRBV29-1; D remains unclear. V gave up 7 bases and J gave up 2 bases, with 7 bases separating them. The CDR3 is 11 residues long. Germline V gene data show CDR1 as SQVTM and CDR2 as ANQGSEA. CDR3 nucleotide sequence: TGCAGCGCCCCGACCACAGATACGCAGTATTTT. Its protein product is CSAPTTDTQYF.

This sequence joins TRBV19 and TRBJ2-7, with D possibly being TRBD1 or TRBD2 (5 bases each). This CDR3 contains 16 residues. CDR1 and CDR2 (germline): LNHDA, SQIVND (reference sequence). The V end was cut by 3 bases, the J end by 3 bases, with 18 bases between. In DNA form, the CDR3 reads TGTGCCAGTAGTATGAGAGGGGTAAACCCTCTCTACGAGCAGTACTTC. Protein sequence: CASSMRGVNPLYEQYF.

The rearrangement links TRBV6-5 to TRBJ2-3, with 7 bases matching TRBD1. The junction had 8 bases not matched to a gene; V was cut back by 5 bases and J by 3 bases. The V gene's germline CDR1 is MNHEY and CDR2 SVGAGI. The CDR3 is made up of 15 amino acids. In nucleotides, the CDR3 is TGTGCCAGCAGTACAGGGGTTAGTGGGACAGATACGCAGTATTTT. Translated: CASSTGVSGTDTQYF.

In this sample, this clone turned up many times. The chain uses TRBV27 and TRBJ1-1, with D perhaps TRBD1 (5 bases). CDR3 length: 11 residues. Trimming left V 3 bases short and J 9 bases short, with 8 bases between. Per the germline V gene, CDR1 is MNHEY and CDR2 is SMNVEV (reference sequence). The CDR3 protein is CASSFGGKAFF. CDR3 DNA: TGTGCCAGCAGTTTTGGGGGTAAAGCTTTCTTT.

The genes are TRBV27 and TRBJ2-2, with no clear D. The germline CDR1 and CDR2 sequences are MNHEY and SMNVEV (reference sequence). This CDR3 has 14 residues. Deletions cut 5 bases from V and 5 bases from J, with 12 bases between. CDR3 protein: CASSPAGGTGELFF. For the CDR3, the DNA is TGTGCCAGCAGTCCCGCCGGTGGGACCGGGGAGCTGTTTTTT.

The chain joins TRBV18 to TRBJ2-2; TRBD1 aligns across 8 bases. The CDR3 covers 16 residues. The V gene end was trimmed by 6 bases and the J gene end by 1 base; junction bases not matched to a gene: 7. CDR1 and CDR2 (germline): KGHSH, LQKENI. CDR3 DNA sequence: TGTGCCAGCTCGCGACCGGGACAGGTGAACACCGGGGAGCTGTTTTTT. Its translation: CASSRPGQVNTGELFF.

By share of the sample, this clone is medium-sized (0.01 to 0.1%). The V and J genes are TRBV7-9 and TRBJ2-1, with TRBD2 matching over 9 bases. With V trimmed by 4 bases and J by 8 bases, 9 bases remained unmatched. CDR1 and CDR2 from the germline V gene are SEHNR and FQNEAQ (reference sequence). The CDR3 spans 15 residues. The CDR3 spells CASSSTGLALDEQFF. The CDR3 bases are TGTGCCAGCAGCTCTACGGGACTAGCCTTGGATGAGCAGTTCTTC.

The V call is TRBV7-6, the J call TRBJ1-5; 7 bases line up with TRBD1. Germline loops: CDR1 SGHVS, CDR2 FNYEAQ. The J segment lost 2 bases and the V segment lost 1 base, leaving 5 bases of the junction unmatched. The CDR3 is 16 amino acids. CDR3 sequence reads: CASSLGQGMGNQPQHF. The CDR3 bases are TGTGCCAGCAGCTTAGGACAGGGTATGGGCAATCAGCCCCAGCATTTT.

The chain uses TRBV30 and TRBJ1-6; a weak D match, TRBD1 (5 bases). CDR1 is GTSNPN and CDR2 is SVGIG in the germline V gene (reference sequence). V was clipped by 0 bases and J by 11 bases, with 11 bases between them. The CDR3 contains 13 residues. The CDR3 here is CAWSVPRAPPLHF. CDR3 nucleotide sequence: TGTGCCTGGAGTGTTCCCAGGGCACCACCCCTCCACTTT.

CDR3 nucleotides: TGTGCCAGTAGTATCCTAGACACAGATACGCAGTATTTT. It specifies CASSILDTDTQYF. This chain connects TRBV19 to TRBJ2-3; no clear D gene. The CDR3 is 13 amino acids. Per the germline V gene, CDR1 is LNHDA and CDR2 is SQIVND (reference sequence). V lost 3 bases and J lost 2, with 6 bases in between.

The chain has TRBV5-1 and TRBJ2-5; 8 bases match TRBD1. V lost 3 bases, J lost 11 bases, and 12 bases stayed unmatched. The germline CDR1 and CDR2 sequences are SGHRS and YFSETQ. The CDR3 runs 14 residues. CDR3 sequence: CASSSSDRVLEQYF. CDR3 bases: TGCGCCAGCAGCTCCTCGGACAGGGTTCTTGAGCAGTACTTC.

This chain links TRBV2 with TRBJ2-2, with TRBD1 identical over 9 bases. The V gene end was trimmed by 6 bases and the J gene end by 2 bases; junction bases not matched to a gene: 7. This CDR3 is built from 16 residues. The V gene's germline CDR1 is SNHLY and CDR2 FYNNEI. The CDR3 DNA reads as TGTGCCAGCAGGGGCTGGGACAGGGACAACACCGGGGAGCTGTTTTTT. It yields the protein CASRGWDRDNTGELFF.

The chain carries TRBV4-1 and TRBJ1-4, with 7 nucleotides matching TRBD1. The V gene's germline CDR1 is MGHRA and CDR2 YSYEKL. This CDR3 has 15 amino acids. J was trimmed by 5 bases and V by 4 bases; bases with no gene match: 7. CDR3 sequence reads: CASSPGQGVNEKLFF. Written as DNA, the CDR3 is TGCGCCAGCAGCCCAGGGCAGGGGGTGAATGAAAAACTGTTTTTT.

The chain carries TRBV2 and TRBJ2-7; a weak D match, TRBD2 (5 bases). CDR3 length: 14 amino acids. The germline V and J ends were trimmed by 4 bases and 1 base, with 11 bases remaining between them. Per the germline V gene, CDR1 is SNHLY and CDR2 is FYNNEI. The CDR3 DNA reads TGTGCCAGCAGTGCTAGAGGGAGATCCTACGAGCAGTACTTC. As protein: CASSARGRSYEQYF.

This clone was counted between two and nine times. V and J are TRBV19 and TRBJ1-5, with unresolved D. Looked up from germline, CDR1 is LNHDA and CDR2 is SQIVND (reference sequence). The CDR3 extends over 15 amino acids. Trimming removed 3 bases from V and 2 bases from J, with 11 bases in between. The CDR3 region has the DNA TGTGCCAGTAGTATGGTCCGGGGAGGCAATCAGCCCCAGCATTTT. As protein: CASSMVRGGNQPQHF.

The rearrangement links TRBV4-2 to TRBJ1-6; D gene uncertain. Trimming pared 0 bases from V and 8 bases from J, leaving 11 bases between. This CDR3 contains 15 residues. CDR1 is LGHNA, CDR2 YNFKEQ, per germline. The CDR3 region is CASSQDGFSDSPLHF. CDR3 bases: TGTGCCAGCAGCCAAGATGGGTTTTCGGATTCACCCCTCCACTTT.

V and J are TRBV13 and TRBJ2-1, with 9 nucleotides matching TRBD2. Per germline, CDR1 PRHDT and CDR2 FYEKMQ (reference sequence). With V trimmed by 1 base and J by 3 bases, 7 bases remained unmatched. The CDR3 runs to 17 residues. In nucleotides, the CDR3 is TGTGCCAGCAGCTTAGTGGTAGCGGGAGTAAACTACAATGAGCAGTTCTTC. It codes for CASSLVVAGVNYNEQFF.

The chain links TRBV4-1 to TRBJ2-2; D might be TRBD2 (6 bases). Trimming removed 5 bases from V and 3 bases from J, with 13 bases in between. CDR3 length: 15 residues. The germline CDR1 and CDR2 sequences are MGHRA and YSYEKL. The CDR3 loop reads CASSYGTGDTGELFF. The CDR3 nucleotides are TGCGCCAGCAGCTACGGGACTGGCGACACCGGGGAGCTGTTTTTT.